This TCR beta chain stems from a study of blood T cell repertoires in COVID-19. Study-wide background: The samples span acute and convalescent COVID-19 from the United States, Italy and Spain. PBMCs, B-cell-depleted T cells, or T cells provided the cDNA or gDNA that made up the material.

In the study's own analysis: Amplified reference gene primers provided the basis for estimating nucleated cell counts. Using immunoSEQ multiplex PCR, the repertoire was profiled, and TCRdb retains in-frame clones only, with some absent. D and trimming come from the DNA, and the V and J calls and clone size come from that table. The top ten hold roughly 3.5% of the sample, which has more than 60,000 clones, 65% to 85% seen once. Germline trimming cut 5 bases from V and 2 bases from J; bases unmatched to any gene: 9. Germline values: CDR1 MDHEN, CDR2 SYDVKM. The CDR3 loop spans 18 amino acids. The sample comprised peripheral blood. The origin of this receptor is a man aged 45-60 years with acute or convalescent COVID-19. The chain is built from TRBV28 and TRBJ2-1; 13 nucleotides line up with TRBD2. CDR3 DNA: TGTGCCAGCAGTGAATTGCCGGGACTAGCGGGACCCTACAATGAGCAGTTCTTC. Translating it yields CASSELPGLAGPYNEQFF.